Below are 21 T cell receptor beta chains sequenced from a single sample in a study of T-cell memory formation after mild COVID-19. TCRdb independently ran MiXCR on the 5' RACE reads; one entry per CDR3 protein. The table shows fewer than 300,000 distinct CDR3 sequences, with roughly 17% occurring only once. Sequenced sample: PBMCs or a T cell subset sorted from them (not recorded which). The receptors come from a young man who had mild COVID-19 (a few samples of this study predate the infection). Cell type and time point are not known.

There are a few counts of this clonotype. The J gene is TRBJ1-3, the V gene TRBV2; D gene uncertain. This CDR3 comprises 14 residues. V gave up 4 bases and J gave up 0 bases, with 7 bases separating them. Germline assignment: CDR1 SNHLY and CDR2 FYNNEI. CDR3 nucleotide sequence: TGTGCCAGCAGTGCACAGCTCTCTGGAAACACCATATATTTT. Its translation: CASSAQLSGNTIYF.

The chain uses TRBV12-3 or TRBV12-4 and TRBJ2-1, with D perhaps given as TRBD1 or TRBD2 (6 bases each). Trimming stripped 2 bases from V and 4 bases from J, with 15 bases between. This CDR3 spans 16 amino acids. CDR3 coding DNA: TGTGCCAGCAGTTTAAGAGGAGGGGGGACGTACAATGAGCAGTTCTTC. As protein: CASSLRGGGTYNEQFF.

The genes are TRBV4-3 and TRBJ1-1, with 7 nucleotides matching TRBD1. Per the germline V gene, CDR1 is LGHNA and CDR2 is YSLEER. The CDR3 totals 15 residues. The J segment lost 4 bases and the V segment lost 4 bases, leaving 9 bases of the junction unmatched. The CDR3 sequence: CASSRMTGISTEAFF. The CDR3 DNA sequence: TGCGCCAGCAGCCGAATGACAGGGATATCCACTGAAGCTTTCTTT.

This clonotype has a single count. V usage is TRBV4-1 and J usage is TRBJ1-2; 7 bases align to TRBD1. The germline V gene has CDR1 MGHRA and CDR2 YSYEKL. Trimming cost V 4 bases and J 1 base; bases outside gene matches: 12. The CDR3 totals 17 residues. The CDR3, as DNA: TGCGCCAGCAGCCCTTTGGACAGGAGCATTGGTAACTATGGCTACACCTTC. Translated, it gives CASSPLDRSIGNYGYTF.

This clonotype came up a few times. The CDR3 here is CASSPGQGGWYGYTF. The CDR3 DNA is TGTGCCAGCTCACCGGGACAGGGGGGATGGTATGGCTACACCTTC. The chain uses TRBV18 and TRBJ1-2, with TRBD1 matching over 11 bases. Germline loops: CDR1 KGHSH, CDR2 LQKENI. This CDR3 is 15 amino acids long. V was clipped by 3 bases and J by 5 bases; unmatched bases: 5.

This clonotype appeared a few times. The rearrangement uses TRBV6-2 or TRBV6-3 and TRBJ2-2; TRBD2 aligns across 8 bases. The CDR3 totals 14 residues. V gave up 7 bases and J gave up 1 base; unmatched junction bases: 2. Germline V gene sequence: CDR1 MNHEY, CDR2 SVGEGT. The chain's CDR3 is CASTLAGNTGELFF. DNA of the CDR3: TGTGCCAGCACTCTAGCGGGGAACACCGGGGAGCTGTTTTTT.

This chain links TRBV29-1 with TRBJ2-3, with a possible D match to TRBD2 (5 bases). CDR1 is SQVTM and CDR2 is ANQGSEA in the germline V gene. Deletions cut 4 bases from V and 0 bases from J, with 20 bases between. The CDR3 length is 17 residues. Here the CDR3 DNA reads TGCAGCGTTGGCCGTGGGGTGACTACATCTAGCACAGATACGCAGTATTTT. It codes for CSVGRGVTTSSTDTQYF.

The chain carries TRBV9 and TRBJ2-3; D is uncertain. Trimming took 4 bases from V and 3 from J, leaving 18 bases between them. CDR3 length: 16 amino acids. The germline gives CDR1 SGDLS, CDR2 YYNGEE. The DNA of the CDR3 is TGTGCCAGCAGCTCACGAAATTTAGGTGGAACAGATACGCAGTATTTT. It codes for CASSSRNLGGTDTQYF.

This sequence joins TRBV12-3 or TRBV12-4 and TRBJ2-7, with a possible D match to TRBD2 (6 bases). CDR3 length: 14 amino acids. Trimming stripped 5 bases from V and 3 bases from J, with 14 bases between. The CDR3 is CASSPTGVGYEQYF. In nucleotides, the CDR3 is TGTGCCAGCAGTCCAACGGGGGTGGGCTACGAGCAGTACTTC.

The CDR3 DNA follows: TGTGCCAGCAGCTCCGACAGGTCAAGTCAGCCCCAGCATTTT. Its protein product is CASSSDRSSQPQHF. The J gene is TRBJ1-5, the V gene TRBV7-8; perhaps TRBD1 as D (6 bases). CDR1 is SGHVS, CDR2 FQNEAQ, per germline. V lost 4 bases and J 6 bases, leaving 13 bases between the germline ends. This CDR3 is 14 amino acids long. Filled out from reference TRBV7-8 and TRBJ1-5, the complete variable domain reads GAGVSQSPRYKVAKRGQDVALRCDPISGHVSLFWYQQALGQGPEFLTYFQNEAQLDKSGLPSDRFFAERPEGSVSTLKIQRTQQEDSAVYLCASSSDRSSQPQHFGDGTRLSIL.

The rearrangement joins TRBV21-1 to TRBJ2-1; no DNA check was done on the table's D call, TRBD1. TRBV21-1 is deemed a pseudogene. The CDR3 runs 16 residues. The CDR3 loop reads CASSILGTTLGNEQFF. The CDR3 DNA is TGTGCCAGCAGCATCCTTGGGACAACGTTGGGGAATGAGCAGTTCTTC.

This clonotype was detected ten times or more. The chain combines TRBV29-1 with TRBJ2-2; D unresolved. Between the trimmed V and J ends, which lost 5 bases and 6 bases, there was a span of 13 bases. The germline V gene encodes CDR1 SQVTM and CDR2 ANQGSEA. The CDR3 runs 13 residues. The CDR3 sequence is CSVLVSVPGELFF. In nucleotides, the CDR3 is TGCAGCGTTCTGGTATCAGTTCCCGGGGAGCTGTTTTTT.

The V and J genes are TRBV4-2 and TRBJ1-4; D gene ambiguous. Looked up from germline, CDR1 is LGHNA and CDR2 is YNFKEQ. V lost 0 bases, J lost 1 base, and 6 bases lay in between. The CDR3 sequence is 15 residues long. CDR3 coding DNA: TGTGCCAGCAGCCAAGACCCCCGAACTAATGAAAAACTGTTTTTT. Its translation is CASSQDPRTNEKLFF.

The chain is built from TRBV7-6 and TRBJ1-1; no clear D. The CDR3 extends over 13 amino acids. V was clipped by 4 bases and J by 7 bases, with 13 bases between them. The germline CDR1 and CDR2 sequences are SGHVS and FNYEAQ. CDR3 DNA: TGTGCCAGCAGCTCGACGGGTTTGGGTGAAGCTTTCTTT. Translated, it gives CASSSTGLGEAFF.

This clonotype was found many times. CDR3 coding DNA: TGTGCCAGCAGCCCGGGACAGGGCTATGGCTACACCTTC. Amino acids: CASSPGQGYGYTF. The chain uses TRBV7-2 and TRBJ1-2, with 9 bases that match TRBD1. The J segment lost 4 bases and the V segment lost 5 bases, leaving 2 bases of the junction unmatched. Germline-derived CDR1 and CDR2 are SGHTA and FQGNSA. This CDR3 comprises 13 residues.

This sequence joins TRBV12-3 or TRBV12-4 and TRBJ1-1; D remains ambiguous. Trimming removed 8 bases at V and 4 bases at J, with 20 bases between. The CDR3 length is 15 residues. The CDR3 DNA reads TGTGCCAGCGAAAATGAGGGCGCGACGGGCACTGAAGCTTTCTTT. Amino acids: CASENEGATGTEAFF.

The rearrangement links TRBV7-8 to TRBJ2-2; no reliable D call. This CDR3 is 15 amino acids long. The V end was cut by 3 bases, the J end by 6 bases, with 14 bases between. Per germline, CDR1 SGHVS and CDR2 FQNEAQ. The CDR3 sequence: CASSFRADAAGELFF. CDR3 bases: TGTGCCAGCAGCTTCCGGGCCGACGCAGCCGGGGAGCTGTTTTTT.

This clonotype appeared a few times. The V call is TRBV4-1, the J call TRBJ1-1; unclear D gene. The CDR3 length is 14 residues. CDR1 and CDR2 from the germline V gene are MGHRA and YSYEKL. Trimming left V 2 bases short and J 5 bases short, with 12 bases between. CDR3 coding DNA: TGCGCCAGCAGCCAACCCACCGGGGAAACTGAAGCTTTCTTT. Its translation is CASSQPTGETEAFF.

This clonotype occurred a few times. The chain recombines TRBV20-1 with TRBJ1-2; D call uncertain. With 5 bases removed from V and 4 bases from J, the gap between germline ends came to 14 bases. The CDR3 loop spans 13 amino acids. Germline V gene lookup returns CDR1 DFQATT and CDR2 SNEGSKA (reference sequence). This chain's CDR3 is CSAYVEGSYGYTF. As DNA, the CDR3 is TGCAGTGCTTACGTGGAGGGTTCCTATGGCTACACCTTC.

This clonotype has a handful of counts. The chain links TRBV20-1 to TRBJ2-3, with 8 bases lining up with TRBD2. This CDR3 region has 12 residues. CDR1 and CDR2 (germline): DFQATT, SNEGSKA (reference sequence). In DNA form, the CDR3 reads TGCACACTAACCGAGCGGGGGGATACGCAGTATTTT. Protein product: CTLTERGDTQYF.

The chain is built from TRBV2 and TRBJ2-5, with D possibly being TRBD1 (6 bases). V shed 6 bases and J shed 5 bases, with 10 bases lying between them. Germline V gives CDR1 SNHLY, CDR2 FYNNEI. The CDR3 loop spans 12 amino acids. CDR3 loop: CASSAQGETQYF. CDR3 sequence (DNA): TGTGCCAGCAGCGCTCAGGGGGAGACCCAGTACTTC.